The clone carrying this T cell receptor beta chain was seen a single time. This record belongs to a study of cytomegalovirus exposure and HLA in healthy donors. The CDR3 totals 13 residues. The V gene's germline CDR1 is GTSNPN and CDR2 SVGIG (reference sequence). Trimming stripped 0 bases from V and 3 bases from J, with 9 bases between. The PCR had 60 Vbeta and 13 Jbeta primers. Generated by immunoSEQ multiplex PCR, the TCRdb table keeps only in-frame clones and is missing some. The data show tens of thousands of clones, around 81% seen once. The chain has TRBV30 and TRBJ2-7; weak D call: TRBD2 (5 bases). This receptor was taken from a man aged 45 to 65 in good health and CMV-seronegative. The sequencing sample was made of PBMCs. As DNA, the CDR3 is TGTGCCTGGAGTGTACTAGTAGGCTACGAGCAGTACTTC. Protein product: CAWSVLVGYEQYF.